Listed below are T cell receptor beta chains from one sample, sequenced in a study of beta chain features in type 1 diabetes. Here immunoSEQ multiplex PCR was the method, and the copy in TCRdb shows in-frame clones only, minus some. The table has 250,000 to 350,000 clones, around 15% seen once. The specimen sequenced was central memory CD4+ T cells from blood. The receptors here all came from a man aged 30-40 years in good health. The CDR3 runs from the conserved cysteine through the conserved F or W. A D gene is named only where the DNA matches it firmly. Clone size is stated in some rows and not others, as once, few, many or a class when expanded.

clone size: few
D gene: .
V gene: TRBV5-5
J gene: TRBJ2-3
CDR3 protein: CASSWPGSGADTQYF
CDR3 DNA: TGTGCCAGCAGCTGGCCAGGGAGCGGTGCAGATACGCAGTATTTT

clone size: .
D gene: .
V gene: TRBV7-9
J gene: TRBJ1-2
CDR3 protein: CASSLDRVNYGYTF
CDR3 DNA: TGTGCCAGCAGCTTAGACAGGGTAAACTATGGCTACACCTTC

clone size: few
D gene: .
V gene: TRBV6-5
J gene: TRBJ1-6
CDR3 protein: CASVELGNSPLHF
CDR3 DNA: TGTGCCAGCGTGGAGCTAGGGAATTCACCCCTCCACTTT

clone size: .
D gene: .
V gene: TRBV7-2
J gene: TRBJ2-2
CDR3 protein: CASSSTNRGLNTGELFF
CDR3 DNA: TGTGCCAGCAGCTCAACAAACCGGGGCCTGAACACCGGGGAGCTGTTTTTT

clone size: .
D gene: TRBD2
V gene: TRBV29-1
J gene: TRBJ2-3
CDR3 protein: CSGRTSGSSTDTQYF
CDR3 DNA: TGCAGCGGACGGACTAGCGGGTCTAGCACAGATACGCAGTATTTT

clone size: few
D gene: .
V gene: TRBV9
J gene: TRBJ2-3
CDR3 protein: CASTTSAVNTDTQYF
CDR3 DNA: TGTGCCAGCACCACCTCGGCGGTAAACACAGATACGCAGTATTTT

clone size: few
D gene: TRBD2
V gene: TRBV20-1
J gene: TRBJ2-5
CDR3 protein: CSPLAGETQYF
CDR3 DNA: TGCAGTCCACTAGCGGGAGAGACCCAGTACTTC

clone size: .
D gene: .
V gene: TRBV9
J gene: TRBJ2-7
CDR3 protein: CASSEATGQSYEQYF
CDR3 DNA: TGTGCCAGCAGCGAGGCAACAGGGCAGTCCTACGAGCAGTACTTC

clone size: .
D gene: .
V gene: TRBV7-9
J gene: TRBJ2-5
CDR3 protein: CASSFSAGQETQYF
CDR3 DNA: TGTGCCAGCAGCTTTTCGGCGGGGCAAGAGACCCAGTACTTC

clone size: few
D gene: .
V gene: TRBV7-2
J gene: TRBJ2-5
CDR3 protein: CASSLRGLGQETQYF
CDR3 DNA: TGTGCCAGCAGCTTAAGGGGCCTCGGCCAAGAGACCCAGTACTTC

clone size: few
D gene: .
V gene: TRBV30
J gene: TRBJ2-1
CDR3 protein: CAWSASQGEQFF
CDR3 DNA: TGTGCCTGGAGTGCCTCTCAGGGGGAGCAGTTCTTC

clone size: few
D gene: .
V gene: TRBV19
J gene: TRBJ1-2
CDR3 protein: CASSRGSVYGYTF
CDR3 DNA: TGTGCCAGTAGTCGGGGCAGCGTCTATGGCTACACCTTC

clone size: many
D gene: .
V gene: TRBV11-3
J gene: TRBJ2-2
CDR3 protein: CASSAPIRANTGELFF
CDR3 DNA: TGTGCCAGCAGCGCACCGATCCGGGCAAACACCGGGGAGCTGTTTTTT

clone size: few
D gene: .
V gene: TRBV6-1
J gene: TRBJ1-5
CDR3 protein: CASSEGQGINQPQHF
CDR3 DNA: TGTGCCAGCAGTGAGGGTCAGGGCATCAATCAGCCCCAGCATTTT

clone size: many
D gene: .
V gene: TRBV5-6
J gene: TRBJ2-2
CDR3 protein: CASSLGPQANTGELFF
CDR3 DNA: TGTGCCAGCAGCTTGGGTCCACAAGCGAACACCGGGGAGCTGTTTTTT

clone size: .
D gene: .
V gene: TRBV20-1
J gene: TRBJ2-3
CDR3 protein: CSANPLPTQYF
CDR3 DNA: TGCAGTGCTAACCCGCTTCCGACGCAGTATTTT

clone size: .
D gene: .
V gene: TRBV7-9
J gene: TRBJ1-2
CDR3 protein: CASSPSTLSVYGYTF
CDR3 DNA: TGTGCCAGCAGCCCCTCAACTCTATCAGTCTATGGCTACACCTTC

clone size: .
D gene: .
V gene: TRBV11-3
J gene: TRBJ1-5
CDR3 protein: CASSLEENQPQHF
CDR3 DNA: TGTGCCAGCAGCTTAGAAGAAAATCAGCCCCAGCATTTT

clone size: many
D gene: TRBD2
V gene: TRBV27
J gene: TRBJ2-1
CDR3 protein: CASISGTSALYNEQFF
CDR3 DNA: TGTGCCAGCATTTCCGGGACTAGCGCTTTGTACAATGAGCAGTTCTTC

clone size: few
D gene: .
V gene: TRBV10-3
J gene: TRBJ2-5
CDR3 protein: CAISQGGWETQYF
CDR3 DNA: TGTGCCATCAGCCAGGGGGGCTGGGAGACCCAGTACTTC

clone size: few
D gene: .
V gene: TRBV4-2
J gene: TRBJ1-5
CDR3 protein: CASSQGGGGQPQHF
CDR3 DNA: TGTGCCAGCAGCCAAGGTGGGGGCGGCCAGCCCCAGCATTTT

clone size: few
D gene: .
V gene: TRBV7-3
J gene: TRBJ2-5
CDR3 protein: CASSLGRLTETQYF
CDR3 DNA: TGTGCCAGCAGCTTAGGCCGGCTAACAGAGACCCAGTACTTC

clone size: many
D gene: .
V gene: TRBV2
J gene: TRBJ1-4
CDR3 protein: CASSVTGEKLFF
CDR3 DNA: TGTGCCAGCAGTGTAACAGGAGAAAAACTGTTTTTT

clone size: few
D gene: .
V gene: TRBV11-2
J gene: TRBJ2-2
CDR3 protein: CASSVARGELFF
CDR3 DNA: TGTGCCAGCAGTGTCGCCAGGGGGGAGCTGTTTTTT

clone size: .
D gene: .
V gene: TRBV5-5
J gene: TRBJ1-3
CDR3 protein: CASSFQAGNTIYF
CDR3 DNA: TGTGCCAGCAGCTTCCAGGCTGGAAACACCATATATTTT

clone size: .
D gene: .
V gene: TRBV6-4
J gene: TRBJ1-6
CDR3 protein: CASSEGTNSSPLHF
CDR3 DNA: TGTGCCAGCAGTGAGGGGACGAATAGTTCACCCCTCCACTTT

clone size: few
D gene: .
V gene: TRBV7-7
J gene: TRBJ2-5
CDR3 protein: CASTRGEQETQYF
CDR3 DNA: TGTGCCAGTACCAGGGGGGAGCAAGAGACCCAGTACTTC

clone size: .
D gene: TRBD1
V gene: TRBV7-2
J gene: TRBJ1-2
CDR3 protein: CASSQGTDRAHGYTF
CDR3 DNA: TGTGCCAGCAGCCAGGGTACGGACAGGGCGCATGGCTACACCTTC

clone size: .
D gene: TRBD1
V gene: TRBV6-1
J gene: TRBJ2-3
CDR3 protein: CASAMTGGFDTQYF
CDR3 DNA: TGTGCCAGCGCTATGACAGGGGGCTTCGATACGCAGTATTTT

clone size: few
D gene: .
V gene: TRBV7-3
J gene: TRBJ2-1
CDR3 protein: CASSKGGDRYNEQFF
CDR3 DNA: TGTGCCAGCAGTAAGGGTGGGGATCGATACAATGAGCAGTTCTTC

clone size: .
D gene: .
V gene: TRBV7-2
J gene: TRBJ1-1
CDR3 protein: CASTLSGPGAFF
CDR3 DNA: TGTGCCAGCACCCTATCAGGCCCCGGAGCTTTCTTT

clone size: .
D gene: .
V gene: TRBV4-1
J gene: TRBJ1-5
CDR3 protein: CASSQGYGNNQPQHF
CDR3 DNA: TGCGCCAGCAGCCAAGGGTATGGTAACAATCAGCCCCAGCATTTT

clone size: .
D gene: .
V gene: TRBV30
J gene: TRBJ2-5
CDR3 protein: CAWSRSIEYQETQYF
CDR3 DNA: TGTGCCTGGAGTCGGTCGATTGAGTACCAAGAGACCCAGTACTTC

clone size: many
D gene: TRBD2
V gene: TRBV27
J gene: TRBJ2-1
CDR3 protein: CASRTLAGSNEQFF
CDR3 DNA: TGTGCCAGCCGAACACTAGCGGGAAGTAATGAGCAGTTCTTC

clone size: .
D gene: TRBD1
V gene: TRBV5-6
J gene: TRBJ2-3
CDR3 protein: CASSPDRGTDTQYF
CDR3 DNA: TGTGCCAGCAGCCCGGACAGGGGCACAGATACGCAGTATTTT

clone size: .
D gene: .
V gene: TRBV7-2
J gene: TRBJ2-1
CDR3 protein: CASSHLGGQGVKFF
CDR3 DNA: TGTGCCAGCAGCCACCTAGGGGGGCAGGGGGTGAAGTTCTTC

clone size: .
D gene: .
V gene: TRBV11-2
J gene: TRBJ2-7
CDR3 protein: CASSLVGTASYEQYF
CDR3 DNA: TGTGCCAGCAGCTTAGTTGGGACGGCTTCCTACGAGCAGTACTTC

clone size: few
D gene: .
V gene: TRBV9
J gene: TRBJ2-5
CDR3 protein: CASSPPTPGETQYF
CDR3 DNA: TGTGCCAGCAGCCCACCGACCCCTGGAGAGACCCAGTACTTC

clone size: few
D gene: TRBD2
V gene: TRBV28
J gene: TRBJ2-1
CDR3 protein: CASSSTLAGGYNEQFF
CDR3 DNA: TGTGCCAGCAGTTCGACATTAGCGGGAGGTTACAATGAGCAGTTCTTC

clone size: .
D gene: .
V gene: TRBV30
J gene: TRBJ1-3
CDR3 protein: CGGDMTALNTIYF
CDR3 DNA: TGTGGGGGGGACATGACAGCGTTGAACACCATATATTTT

clone size: many
D gene: .
V gene: TRBV14
J gene: TRBJ1-2
CDR3 protein: CASSSQGIDYGYTF
CDR3 DNA: TGTGCCAGCAGCTCCCAGGGGATTGACTATGGCTACACCTTC

clone size: few
D gene: .
V gene: TRBV4-3
J gene: TRBJ2-1
CDR3 protein: CASSQDASSYNEQFF
CDR3 DNA: TGCGCCAGCAGCCAAGACGCTAGCTCCTACAATGAGCAGTTCTTC

clone size: few
D gene: .
V gene: TRBV18
J gene: TRBJ1-4
CDR3 protein: CASSPMRESNEKLFF
CDR3 DNA: TGTGCCAGCTCACCAATGAGGGAATCTAATGAAAAACTGTTTTTT

clone size: .
D gene: TRBD1
V gene: TRBV11-2
J gene: TRBJ1-6
CDR3 protein: CASSLTGGYNSPLHF
CDR3 DNA: TGTGCCAGCAGCTTAACAGGGGGCTATAATTCACCCCTCCACTTT

clone size: few
D gene: .
V gene: TRBV6-1
J gene: TRBJ1-2
CDR3 protein: CASSTPGRTHYGYTF
CDR3 DNA: TGTGCCAGCAGTACCCCAGGGCGGACCCACTATGGCTACACCTTC

clone size: few
D gene: .
V gene: TRBV4-1
J gene: TRBJ1-5
CDR3 protein: CASSQDGNQPQHF
CDR3 DNA: TGCGCCAGCAGCCAAGATGGGAATCAGCCCCAGCATTTT

clone size: .
D gene: TRBD1
V gene: TRBV5-1
J gene: TRBJ2-3
CDR3 protein: CASSLGQGHTDTQYF
CDR3 DNA: TGCGCCAGCAGCTTGGGACAGGGACACACAGATACGCAGTATTTT

clone size: few
D gene: .
V gene: TRBV6-5
J gene: TRBJ1-1
CDR3 protein: CASSKTSAAEAFF
CDR3 DNA: TGTGCCAGCAGTAAGACAAGTGCTGCTGAAGCTTTCTTT

clone size: .
D gene: .
V gene: TRBV4-2
J gene: TRBJ2-1
CDR3 protein: CASSQAGLNNEQFF
CDR3 DNA: TGTGCCAGCAGCCAGGCGGGGTTAAACAATGAGCAGTTCTTC

clone size: .
D gene: TRBD2
V gene: TRBV4-1
J gene: TRBJ2-5
CDR3 protein: CASSPGTSGQETQYF
CDR3 DNA: TGCGCCAGCAGCCCAGGGACTAGCGGCCAAGAGACCCAGTACTTC

clone size: .
D gene: .
V gene: TRBV14
J gene: TRBJ1-5
CDR3 protein: CASSQRLGKQPQHF
CDR3 DNA: TGTGCCAGCAGCCAAAGGTTAGGGAAGCAGCCCCAGCATTTT